A selection of T cell receptor beta chains follows, all from one sample in a study of identical twins. TCRdb re-analysed the 5' RACE reads in MiXCR, keeping a single row per CDR3 protein. The table lists 500,000 to 700,000 distinct CDR3 sequences, roughly 6.6% of them singletons. These data were also filed under a second study, of yellow fever vaccine responses in identical twins.

The sequenced sample consisted of PBMCs. The receptors were gathered from a woman under 30 in good health. Each CDR3 is given with its conserved first and last residue. D genes are given only for firm matches. Only some rows state a clone size, as once, few, many or a class for expanded clones.

D,size,J,V,CDR3,DNA
TRBD2,NA,TRBJ2-1,TRBV12-3/TRBV12-4,CASSPARSGGGNEQFF,TGTGCCAGCAGTCCCGCCAGAAGCGGGGGGGGGAATGAGCAGTTCTTC
TRBD1,many,TRBJ2-7,TRBV20-1,CSARERRGQGTYEQYF,TGCAGTGCTAGAGAGCGTAGGGGACAGGGCACCTACGAGCAGTACTTC
NA,NA,TRBJ2-5,TRBV5-1,CASSSPEEWTQYF,TGCGCCAGCAGCTCGCCGGAGGAGTGGACCCAGTACTTC
TRBD1,NA,TRBJ2-7,TRBV20-1,CSARVRDRVHEQYF,TGCAGTGCTAGGGTCCGGGACAGGGTCCACGAGCAGTACTTC
TRBD1,few,TRBJ2-5,TRBV9,CASSAPGTGIGETQYF,TGTGCCAGCAGCGCGCCGGGGACAGGGATTGGCGAGACCCAGTACTTC
TRBD1,many,TRBJ1-2,TRBV12-3/TRBV12-4,CASSRQGWYGYTF,TGTGCCAGCAGTAGACAGGGTTGGTATGGCTACACCTTC
NA,NA,TRBJ2-3,TRBV6-4,CASSHTETDTQYF,TGTGCCAGCAGTCACACCGAAACAGATACGCAGTATTTT
TRBD2,NA,TRBJ2-2,TRBV4-1,CASSPLAGENTGELFF,TGCGCCAGCAGCCCTTTAGCGGGAGAGAACACCGGGGAGCTGTTTTTT
TRBD2,NA,TRBJ2-5,TRBV10-3,CAISEIAGAPAETQYF,TGTGCCATCAGTGAAATAGCGGGGGCCCCCGCAGAGACCCAGTACTTC
NA,many,TRBJ2-3,TRBV20-1,CSARDSGGGGTDTQYF,TGCAGTGCTAGAGATAGTGGAGGGGGCGGCACAGATACGCAGTATTTT
NA,few,TRBJ1-4,TRBV10-3,CAISESRDGKLFF,TGTGCCATCAGTGAGTCGAGGGATGGAAAACTGTTTTTT
NA,few,TRBJ2-1,TRBV12-3/TRBV12-4,CASSPVTFHEQFF,TGTGCCAGCAGTCCCGTCACCTTCCATGAGCAGTTCTTC
TRBD2,many,TRBJ2-1,TRBV11-2,CASSRTHPGTRNNEQFF,TGTGCCAGCAGCCGAACCCACCCCGGGACTAGAAACAATGAGCAGTTCTTC
TRBD2,few,TRBJ2-1,TRBV4-1,CASSQDNKAGAYNEQFF,TGCGCCAGCAGCCAAGATAACAAAGCGGGAGCCTACAATGAGCAGTTCTTC
TRBD1,many,TRBJ2-1,TRBV11-3,CASSSGQGNEQFF,TGTGCCAGCAGCTCGGGACAGGGAAATGAGCAGTTCTTC
NA,many,TRBJ2-7,TRBV20-1,CSARARRSSYEQYF,TGCAGTGCTAGAGCTCGGAGAAGCTCCTACGAGCAGTACTTC
NA,NA,TRBJ2-1,TRBV9,CASSVGGGTYNEQFF,TGTGCCAGCAGCGTAGGAGGGGGAACTTACAATGAGCAGTTCTTC
TRBD1,few,TRBJ1-5,TRBV19,CASSIQGVNQPQHF,TGTGCCAGTAGTATACAGGGGGTCAATCAGCCCCAGCATTTT
TRBD2,few,TRBJ2-5,TRBV4-1,CASSPRLAGAGETQYF,TGCGCCAGCAGCCCAAGACTAGCGGGAGCGGGGGAGACCCAGTACTTC
TRBD2,NA,TRBJ2-3,TRBV7-6,CASSLRREGLTDTQYF,TGTGCCAGCAGCTTAAGACGGGAGGGCCTGACAGATACGCAGTATTTT
NA,few,TRBJ1-5,TRBV24-1,CATSEAGSSNQPQHF,TGTGCCACCAGTGAAGCAGGATCTAGCAATCAGCCCCAGCATTTT
TRBD2,few,TRBJ2-7,TRBV20-1,CSARDRRLAGVYEQYF,TGCAGTGCTAGGGACCGAAGACTAGCGGGGGTTTACGAGCAGTACTTC
TRBD1,NA,TRBJ2-2,TRBV29-1,CSARSRFWTGRGTGELFF,TGCAGCGCGAGGAGCCGTTTCTGGACAGGGCGGGGAACCGGGGAGCTGTTTTTT
NA,many,TRBJ2-3,TRBV5-1,CASSFGRPGTDTQYF,TGCGCCAGCAGCTTCGGCCGGCCGGGCACAGATACGCAGTATTTT
NA,NA,TRBJ2-1,TRBV20-1,CSARDSWAVNEQFF,TGCAGTGCTAGAGATAGTTGGGCAGTCAATGAGCAGTTCTTC
NA,many,TRBJ1-1,TRBV2,CASTTGAGTEAFF,TGTGCCAGCACCACCGGCGCTGGCACTGAAGCTTTCTTT
NA,few,TRBJ1-3,TRBV4-1,CASSQGPGTSRRNTIYF,TGCGCCAGCAGCCAAGGACCCGGGACCAGTCGGCGGAACACCATATATTTT
TRBD2,few,TRBJ2-1,TRBV7-3,CASSPRRAGLSLPSDEQFF,TGTGCCAGCAGCCCTCGGCGAGCGGGACTTTCTTTACCGTCCGATGAGCAGTTCTTC
NA,many,TRBJ1-1,TRBV18,CASSPGQISAFF,TGTGCCAGCTCACCTGGACAGATTTCAGCTTTCTTT
TRBD1,few,TRBJ2-5,TRBV15,CATSREPGQEETQYF,TGTGCCACCAGCAGAGAACCGGGACAGGAAGAGACCCAGTACTTC
NA,NA,TRBJ2-3,TRBV20-1,CSSPGEGVATQYF,TGCAGTTCACCGGGTGAAGGGGTGGCTACGCAGTATTTT
NA,many,TRBJ1-1,TRBV29-1,CSVPTGGEAFF,TGCAGCGTCCCCACGGGGGGTGAAGCTTTCTTT
NA,NA,TRBJ1-3,TRBV29-1,CSATQDPGNTIYF,TGCAGCGCCACGCAGGATCCTGGAAACACCATATATTTT
NA,few,TRBJ1-1,TRBV13,CASSSGSTEAFF,TGTGCCAGCAGCTCCGGGAGTACTGAAGCTTTCTTT
NA,many,TRBJ1-2,TRBV12-3/TRBV12-4,CASSLEAGHPNYGYTF,TGTGCCAGCAGTTTAGAGGCAGGACACCCTAACTATGGCTACACCTTC
NA,NA,TRBJ2-7,TRBV7-2,CASSQRGGLPYEQYF,TGTGCCAGCAGCCAGCGTGGGGGGCTTCCCTACGAGCAGTACTTC
NA,many,TRBJ1-1,TRBV5-1,CASSLAEGRNTEAFF,TGCGCCAGCAGCTTGGCCGAGGGGAGGAACACTGAAGCTTTCTTT
TRBD1,many,TRBJ2-1,TRBV10-3,CAISDTGGSYNEQFF,TGTGCCATCAGTGATACAGGGGGATCCTACAATGAGCAGTTCTTC
TRBD1,few,TRBJ1-4,TRBV20-1,CSATPTGNPTNEKLFF,TGCAGTGCTACACCGACAGGGAACCCAACTAATGAAAAACTGTTTTTT
TRBD1,many,TRBJ2-1,TRBV7-6,CASSPRTGQGSEQFF,TGTGCCAGCAGCCCCCGTACCGGACAGGGGAGTGAGCAGTTCTTC
TRBD2,few,TRBJ2-2,TRBV12-3/TRBV12-4,CASIPDSRGAGELFF,TGTGCCAGCATTCCCGACTCCCGGGGGGCCGGGGAGCTGTTTTTT
NA,NA,TRBJ2-7,TRBV5-8,CASSDRLPYEQYF,TGTGCCAGCAGCGACAGGCTCCCCTACGAGCAGTACTTC
NA,NA,TRBJ1-1,TRBV2,CASIGLIGGYAFF,TGTGCCAGCATAGGCCTTATCGGGGGTTATGCTTTCTTT
TRBD2,NA,TRBJ2-2,TRBV20-1,CSARDLREGNTGELFF,TGCAGTGCTAGAGATCTGCGGGAGGGGAACACCGGGGAGCTGTTTTTT
NA,few,TRBJ2-7,TRBV28,CASSDTGQNYEQYF,TGTGCCAGCAGTGATACCGGGCAGAATTACGAGCAGTACTTC
TRBD2,many,TRBJ2-2,TRBV5-1,CASSRRTSGASTGELFF,TGCGCCAGCAGCAGGCGGACTAGCGGGGCTTCCACCGGGGAGCTGTTTTTT
NA,many,TRBJ2-3,TRBV14,CASSQRDRPTDTQYF,TGTGCCAGCAGCCAAAGAGACAGACCCACAGATACGCAGTATTTT
NA,many,TRBJ2-3,TRBV6-7,CASSYSICGVKGTDTQYF,TGTGCCAGCAGTTACTCGATTTGCGGGGTGAAGGGAACAGATACGCAGTATTTT
TRBD2,few,TRBJ2-4,TRBV11-2,CASSSTSGFTYF,TGTGCCAGCAGTTCGACTAGCGGGTTTACGTACTTC
NA,many,TRBJ2-2,TRBV12-3/TRBV12-4,CASSLNLNTGELFF,TGTGCCAGCAGCCTCAATTTGAACACCGGGGAGCTGTTTTTT
TRBD2,few,TRBJ2-1,TRBV27,CASSPGTSGRIYNEQFF,TGTGCCAGCAGTCCGGGGACTAGCGGGAGGATCTACAATGAGCAGTTCTTC
NA,many,TRBJ2-3,TRBV29-1,CSVGRDYFSSTDTQYF,TGCAGCGTTGGAAGAGACTACTTCTCTAGCACAGATACGCAGTATTTT
NA,NA,TRBJ1-5,TRBV6-1,CASRAQANINQPQHF,TGTGCCAGCAGGGCACAGGCGAACATCAATCAGCCCCAGCATTTT
NA,once,TRBJ1-4,TRBV19,CASSSIPRAGNEKLFF,TGTGCCAGTAGTTCCATCCCCAGGGCGGGGAATGAAAAACTGTTTTTT
TRBD2,NA,TRBJ2-3,TRBV20-1,CSATTPSGRSTDTQYF,TGCAGTGCCACCACCCCTAGCGGGCGAAGCACAGATACGCAGTATTTT
TRBD2,many,TRBJ2-5,TRBV5-1,CASSPIAGDETQYF,TGCGCCAGCAGCCCCATAGCGGGGGATGAGACCCAGTACTTC
TRBD1,NA,TRBJ2-1,TRBV7-7,CASSKYTGGQGINEQFF,TGTGCCAGCAGCAAGTACACCGGTGGACAGGGAATTAACGAGCAGTTCTTC
TRBD2,NA,TRBJ2-1,TRBV5-1,CASSPPSGGNEQFF,TGCGCCAGCAGTCCCCCTAGCGGGGGCAATGAGCAGTTCTTC
NA,NA,TRBJ1-2,TRBV12-3/TRBV12-4,CASSSDTRRDYGYTF,TGTGCCAGCAGCTCCGACACCAGACGGGACTATGGCTACACCTTC